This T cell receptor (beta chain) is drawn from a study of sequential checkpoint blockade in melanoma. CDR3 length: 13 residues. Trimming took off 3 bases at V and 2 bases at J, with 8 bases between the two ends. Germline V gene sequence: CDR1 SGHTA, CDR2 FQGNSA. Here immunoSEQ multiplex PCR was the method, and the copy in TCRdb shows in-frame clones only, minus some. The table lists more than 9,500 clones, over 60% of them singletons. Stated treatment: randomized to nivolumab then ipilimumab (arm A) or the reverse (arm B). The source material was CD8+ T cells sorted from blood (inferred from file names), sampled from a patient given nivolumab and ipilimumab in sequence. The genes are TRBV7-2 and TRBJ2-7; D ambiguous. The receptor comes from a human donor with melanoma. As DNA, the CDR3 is TGTGCCAGCAGCTTCCAGGCCGCCTACGAGCAGTACTTC. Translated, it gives CASSFQAAYEQYF. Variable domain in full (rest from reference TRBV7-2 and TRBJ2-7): GAGVSQSPSNKVTEKGKDVELRCDPISGHTALYWYRQSLGQGLEFLIYFQGNSAPDKSGLPSDRFSAERTGGSVSTLTIQRTQQEDSAVYLCASSFQAAYEQYFGPGTRLTVT.